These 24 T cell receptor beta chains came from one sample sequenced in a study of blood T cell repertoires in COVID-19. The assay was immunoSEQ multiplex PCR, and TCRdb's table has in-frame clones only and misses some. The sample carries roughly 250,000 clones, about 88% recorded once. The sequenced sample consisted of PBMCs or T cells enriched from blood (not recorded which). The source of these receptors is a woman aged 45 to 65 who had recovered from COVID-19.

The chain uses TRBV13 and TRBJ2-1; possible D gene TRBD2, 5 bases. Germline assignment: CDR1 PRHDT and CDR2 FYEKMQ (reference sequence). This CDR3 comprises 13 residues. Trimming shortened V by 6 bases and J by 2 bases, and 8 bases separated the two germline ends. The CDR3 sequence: CASSLGAYNEQFF. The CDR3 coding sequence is TGTGCCAGCAGTCTCGGGGCCTACAATGAGCAGTTCTTC. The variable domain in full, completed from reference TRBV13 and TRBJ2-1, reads AAGVIQSPRHLIKEKRETATLKCYPIPRHDTVYWYQQGPGQDPQFLISFYEKMQSDKGSIPDRFSAQQFSDYHSELNMSSLELGDSALYFCASSLGAYNEQFFGPGTRLTVL.

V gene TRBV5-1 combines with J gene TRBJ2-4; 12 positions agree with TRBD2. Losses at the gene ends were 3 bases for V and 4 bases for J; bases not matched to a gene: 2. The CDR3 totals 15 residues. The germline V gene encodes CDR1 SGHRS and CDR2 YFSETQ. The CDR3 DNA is TGCGCCAGCAGCTGGACTAGCGGGGTTAAAAACATTCAGTACTTC. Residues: CASSWTSGVKNIQYF.

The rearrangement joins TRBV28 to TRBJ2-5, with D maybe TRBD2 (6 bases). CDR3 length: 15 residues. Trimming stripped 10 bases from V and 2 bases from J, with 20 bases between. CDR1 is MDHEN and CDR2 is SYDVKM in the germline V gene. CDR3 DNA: TGTGCCACTCAGGCGGAGGGCCTTCCACAAGAGACCCAGTACTTC. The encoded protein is CATQAEGLPQETQYF.

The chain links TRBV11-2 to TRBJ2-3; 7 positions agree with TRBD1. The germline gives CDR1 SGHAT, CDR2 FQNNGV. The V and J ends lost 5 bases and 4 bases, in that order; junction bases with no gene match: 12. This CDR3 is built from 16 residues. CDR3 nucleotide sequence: TGTGCCAGCAGCCGCGACAGGGCGCCCGACCCAGATACGCAGTATTTT. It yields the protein CASSRDRAPDPDTQYF.

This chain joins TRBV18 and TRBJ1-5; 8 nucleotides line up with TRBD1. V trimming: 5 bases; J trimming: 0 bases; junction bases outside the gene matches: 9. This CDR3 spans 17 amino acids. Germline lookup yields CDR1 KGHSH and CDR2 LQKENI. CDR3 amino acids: CASSSDRERLSNQPQHF. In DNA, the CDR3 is TGTGCCAGCTCATCGGACAGGGAGAGGCTTAGCAATCAGCCCCAGCATTTT.

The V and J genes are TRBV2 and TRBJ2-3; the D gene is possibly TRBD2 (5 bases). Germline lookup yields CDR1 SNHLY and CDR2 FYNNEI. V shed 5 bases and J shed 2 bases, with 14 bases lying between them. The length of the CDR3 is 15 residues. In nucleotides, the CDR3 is TGTGCCAGCAGTTTGAAACTAGGTGACACAGATACGCAGTATTTT. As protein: CASSLKLGDTDTQYF.

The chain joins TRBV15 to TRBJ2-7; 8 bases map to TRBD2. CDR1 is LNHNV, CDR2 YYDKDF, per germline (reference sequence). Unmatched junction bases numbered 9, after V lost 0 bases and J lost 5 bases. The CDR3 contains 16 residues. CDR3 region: CATSRDRASGYHEQYF. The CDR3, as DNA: TGTGCCACCAGCAGAGATCGCGCTAGCGGGTACCACGAGCAGTACTTC.

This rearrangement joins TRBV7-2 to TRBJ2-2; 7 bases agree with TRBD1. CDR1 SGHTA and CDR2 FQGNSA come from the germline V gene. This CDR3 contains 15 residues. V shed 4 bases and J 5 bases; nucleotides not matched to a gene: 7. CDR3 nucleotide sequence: TGTGCCAGCAGCTCGCGACAGGGTCGGACCGGGGAGCTGTTTTTT. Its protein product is CASSSRQGRTGELFF.

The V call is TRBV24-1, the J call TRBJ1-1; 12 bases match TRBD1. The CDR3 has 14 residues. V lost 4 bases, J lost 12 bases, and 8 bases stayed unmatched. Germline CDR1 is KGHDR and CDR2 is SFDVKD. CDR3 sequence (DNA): TGTGCCACCAGTGACACCGGGACAGGGGGCGCAACTTTCTTT. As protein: CATSDTGTGGATFF.

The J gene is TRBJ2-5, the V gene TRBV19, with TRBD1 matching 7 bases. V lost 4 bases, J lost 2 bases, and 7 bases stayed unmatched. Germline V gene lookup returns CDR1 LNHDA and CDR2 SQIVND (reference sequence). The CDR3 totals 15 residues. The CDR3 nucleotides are TGTGCCAGTAGTAGAGACAGGGCCCCACAAGAGACCCAGTACTTC. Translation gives CASSRDRAPQETQYF.

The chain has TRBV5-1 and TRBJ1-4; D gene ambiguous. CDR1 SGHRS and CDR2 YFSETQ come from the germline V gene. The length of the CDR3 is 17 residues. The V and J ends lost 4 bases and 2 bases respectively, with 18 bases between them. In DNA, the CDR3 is TGCGCCAGCAGCGAGACCTCCTTGGGCGCTACTAATGAAAAACTGTTTTTT. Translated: CASSETSLGATNEKLFF.

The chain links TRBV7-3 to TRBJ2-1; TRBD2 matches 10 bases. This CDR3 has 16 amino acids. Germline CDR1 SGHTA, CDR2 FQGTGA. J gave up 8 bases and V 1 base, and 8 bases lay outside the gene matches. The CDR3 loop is CASSLSPSGSRDEQFF. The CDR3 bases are TGTGCCAGCAGCTTAAGTCCTAGCGGGAGTAGGGATGAGCAGTTCTTC. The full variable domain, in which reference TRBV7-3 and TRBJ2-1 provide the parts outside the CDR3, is GAGVSQTPSNKVTEKGKYVELRCDPISGHTALYWYRQSLGQGPEFLIYFQGTGAADDSGLPNDRFFAVRPEGSVSTLKIQRTERGDSAVYLCASSLSPSGSRDEQFFGPGTRLTVL.

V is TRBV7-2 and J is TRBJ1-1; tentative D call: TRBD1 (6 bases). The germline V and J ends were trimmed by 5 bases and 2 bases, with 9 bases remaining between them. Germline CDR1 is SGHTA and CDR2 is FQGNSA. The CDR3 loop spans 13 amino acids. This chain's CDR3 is CASSRRGNTEAFF. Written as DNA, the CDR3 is TGTGCCAGCAGCCGCAGGGGCAACACTGAAGCTTTCTTT.

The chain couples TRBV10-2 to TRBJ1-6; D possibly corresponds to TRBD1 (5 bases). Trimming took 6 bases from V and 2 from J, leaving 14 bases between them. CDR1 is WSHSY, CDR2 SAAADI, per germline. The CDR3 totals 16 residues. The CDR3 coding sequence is TGCGCCAGCAGCGGGGGGGAAGTCGCCTATAATTCACCCCTCCACTTT. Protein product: CASSGGEVAYNSPLHF.

Written as DNA, the CDR3 is TGTGCCAGCAGTCCCGGGACAGGGGCATATTCACCCCTCCACTTT. Residues: CASSPGTGAYSPLHF. The chain carries TRBV2 and TRBJ1-6; 10 nucleotides line up with TRBD1. Germline loops: CDR1 SNHLY, CDR2 FYNNEI. J lost 8 bases, V lost 5 bases, and 6 bases had no gene match. The CDR3 covers 15 residues.

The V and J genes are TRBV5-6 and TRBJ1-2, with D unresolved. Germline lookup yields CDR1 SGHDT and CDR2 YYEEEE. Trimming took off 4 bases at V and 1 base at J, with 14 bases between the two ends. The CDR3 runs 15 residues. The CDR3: CASSTPGTHNYGYTF. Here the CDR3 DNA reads TGTGCCAGCAGCACTCCGGGAACCCATAACTATGGCTACACCTTC.

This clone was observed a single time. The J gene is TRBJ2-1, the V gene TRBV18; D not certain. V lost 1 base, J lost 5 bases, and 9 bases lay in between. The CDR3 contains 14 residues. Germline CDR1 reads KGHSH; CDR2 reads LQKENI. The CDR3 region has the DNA TGTGCCAGCTCACCACGACAAGAAGACAATGAGCAGTTCTTC. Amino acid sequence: CASSPRQEDNEQFF.

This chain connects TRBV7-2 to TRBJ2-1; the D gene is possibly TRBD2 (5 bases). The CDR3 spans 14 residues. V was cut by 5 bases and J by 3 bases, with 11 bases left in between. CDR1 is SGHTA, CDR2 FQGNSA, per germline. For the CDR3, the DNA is TGTGCCAGCAGCCAAAGCCGGGACTACAATGAGCAGTTCTTC. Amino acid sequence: CASSQSRDYNEQFF. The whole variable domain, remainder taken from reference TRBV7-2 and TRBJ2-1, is GAGVSQSPSNKVTEKGKDVELRCDPISGHTALYWYRQSLGQGLEFLIYFQGNSAPDKSGLPSDRFSAERTGGSVSTLTIQRTQQEDSAVYLCASSQSRDYNEQFFGPGTRLTVL.

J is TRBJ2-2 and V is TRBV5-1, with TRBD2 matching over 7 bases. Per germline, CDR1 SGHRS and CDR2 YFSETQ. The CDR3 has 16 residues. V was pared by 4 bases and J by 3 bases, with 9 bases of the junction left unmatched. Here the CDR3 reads CASSHAGDHYTGELFF. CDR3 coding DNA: TGCGCCAGCAGCCATGCGGGAGATCATTACACCGGGGAGCTGTTTTTT.

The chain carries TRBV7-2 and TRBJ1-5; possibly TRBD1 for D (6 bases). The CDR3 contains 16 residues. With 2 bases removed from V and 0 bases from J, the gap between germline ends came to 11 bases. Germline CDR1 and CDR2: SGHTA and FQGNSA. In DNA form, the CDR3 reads TGTGCCAGCAGCTTACAGGGGACAAATAGCAATCAGCCCCAGCATTTT. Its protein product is CASSLQGTNSNQPQHF.

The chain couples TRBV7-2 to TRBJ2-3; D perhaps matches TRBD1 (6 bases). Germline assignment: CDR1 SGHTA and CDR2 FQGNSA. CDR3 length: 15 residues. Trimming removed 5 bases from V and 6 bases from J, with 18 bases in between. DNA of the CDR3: TGTGCCAGCAGCGGACTTTTCTCAAGGGGGGATACGCAGTATTTT. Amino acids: CASSGLFSRGDTQYF.

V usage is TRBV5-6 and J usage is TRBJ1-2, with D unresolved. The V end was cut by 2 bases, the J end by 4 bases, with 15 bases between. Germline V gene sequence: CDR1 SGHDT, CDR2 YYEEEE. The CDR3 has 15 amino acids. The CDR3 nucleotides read TGTGCCAGCAGCTTTTGGGGTGGTGGGAGCTATGGCTACACCTTC. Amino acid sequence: CASSFWGGGSYGYTF.

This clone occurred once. In DNA, the CDR3 is TGCGCCAGCAGCCAAGATTGGAGTAGGGGACTAGCGTTAAATGAGCAGTTCTTC. Translating it yields CASSQDWSRGLALNEQFF. The chain carries TRBV4-3 and TRBJ2-1, with 10 nucleotides matching TRBD2. Germline trimming cut 0 bases from V and 7 bases from J; bases unmatched to any gene: 12. Per germline, CDR1 LGHNA and CDR2 YSLEER. CDR3 size: 18 residues.

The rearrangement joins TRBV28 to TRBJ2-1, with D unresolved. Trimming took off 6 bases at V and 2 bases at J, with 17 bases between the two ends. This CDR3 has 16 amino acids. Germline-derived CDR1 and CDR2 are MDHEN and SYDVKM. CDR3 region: CASSSPASEAYNEQFF. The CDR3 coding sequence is TGTGCCAGCAGCTCCCCTGCCTCAGAGGCCTACAATGAGCAGTTCTTC.